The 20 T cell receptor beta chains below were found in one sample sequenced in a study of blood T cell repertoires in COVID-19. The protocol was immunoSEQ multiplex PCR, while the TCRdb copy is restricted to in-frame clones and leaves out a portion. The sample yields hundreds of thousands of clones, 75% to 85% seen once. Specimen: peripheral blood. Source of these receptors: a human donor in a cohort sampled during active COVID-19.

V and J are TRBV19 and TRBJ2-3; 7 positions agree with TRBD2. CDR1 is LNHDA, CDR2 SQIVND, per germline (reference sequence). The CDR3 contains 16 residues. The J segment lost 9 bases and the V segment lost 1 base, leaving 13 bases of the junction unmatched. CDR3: CASSIGRLASPETQYF. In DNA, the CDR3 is TGTGCCAGTAGTATAGGTCGACTAGCATCCCCGGAGACGCAGTATTTT. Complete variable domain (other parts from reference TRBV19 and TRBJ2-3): DGGITQSPKYLFRKEGQNVTLSCEQNLNHDAMYWYRQDPGQGLRLIYYSQIVNDFQKGDIAEGYSVSREKKESFPLTVTSAQKNPTAFYLCASSIGRLASPETQYFGPGTRLTVL.

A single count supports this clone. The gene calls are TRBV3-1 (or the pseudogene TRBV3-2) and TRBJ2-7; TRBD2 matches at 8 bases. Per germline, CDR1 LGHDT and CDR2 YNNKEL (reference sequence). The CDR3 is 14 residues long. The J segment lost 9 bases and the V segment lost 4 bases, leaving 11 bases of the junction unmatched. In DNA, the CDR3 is TGTGCCAGCAGCCTGAGTAGCGGGGAGTTACGGCAGTACTTC. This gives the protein CASSLSSGELRQYF.

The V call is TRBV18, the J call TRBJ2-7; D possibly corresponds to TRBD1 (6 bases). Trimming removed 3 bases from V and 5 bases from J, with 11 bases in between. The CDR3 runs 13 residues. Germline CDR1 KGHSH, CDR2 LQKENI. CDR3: CASSPRQAHEQYF. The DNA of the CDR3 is TGTGCCAGCTCACCCCGACAGGCGCACGAGCAGTACTTC.

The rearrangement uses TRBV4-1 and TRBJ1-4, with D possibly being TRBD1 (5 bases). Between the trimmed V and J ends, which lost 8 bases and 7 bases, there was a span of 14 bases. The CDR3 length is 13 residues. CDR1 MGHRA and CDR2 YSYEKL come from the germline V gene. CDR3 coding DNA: TGCGCCAGCTCCAGACAGACCGTTGAAAAACTGTTTTTT. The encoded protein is CASSRQTVEKLFF.

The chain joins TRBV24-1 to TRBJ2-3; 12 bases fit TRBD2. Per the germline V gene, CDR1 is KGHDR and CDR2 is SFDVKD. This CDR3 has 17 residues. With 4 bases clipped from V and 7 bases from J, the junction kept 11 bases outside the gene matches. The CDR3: CATSDPTSGGQTNTQYF. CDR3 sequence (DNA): TGTGCCACCAGTGACCCTACTAGCGGGGGGCAAACCAATACGCAGTATTTT.

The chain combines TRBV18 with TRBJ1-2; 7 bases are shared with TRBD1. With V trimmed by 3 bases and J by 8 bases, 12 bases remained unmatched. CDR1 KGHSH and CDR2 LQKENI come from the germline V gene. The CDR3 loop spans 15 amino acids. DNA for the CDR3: TGTGCCAGCTCACCCCAGGGAATAGGGGGCTACGGCTACACCTTC. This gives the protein CASSPQGIGGYGYTF.

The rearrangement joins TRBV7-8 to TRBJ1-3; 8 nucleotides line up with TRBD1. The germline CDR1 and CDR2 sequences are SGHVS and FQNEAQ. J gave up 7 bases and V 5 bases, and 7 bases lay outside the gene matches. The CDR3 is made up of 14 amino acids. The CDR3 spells CASSTRDRRNTIYF. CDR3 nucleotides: TGTGCCAGCAGCACCCGGGACAGGAGGAACACCATATATTTT. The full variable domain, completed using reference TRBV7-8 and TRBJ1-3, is GAGVSQSPRYKVAKRGQDVALRCDPISGHVSLFWYQQALGQGPEFLTYFQNEAQLDKSGLPSDRFFAERPEGSVSTLKIQRTQQEDSAVYLCASSTRDRRNTIYFGEGSWLTVV.

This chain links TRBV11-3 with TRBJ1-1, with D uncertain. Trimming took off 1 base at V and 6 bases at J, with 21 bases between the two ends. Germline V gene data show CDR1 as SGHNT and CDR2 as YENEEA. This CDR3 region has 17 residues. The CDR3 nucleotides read TGTGCCAGCAGCTTAGCGTTTCACAGCCCGATGGGTGCTGAAGCTTTCTTT. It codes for CASSLAFHSPMGAEAFF.

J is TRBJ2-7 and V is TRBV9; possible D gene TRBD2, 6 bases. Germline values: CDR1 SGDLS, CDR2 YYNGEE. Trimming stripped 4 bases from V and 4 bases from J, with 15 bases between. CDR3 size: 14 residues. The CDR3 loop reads CASSPRREWYEQYF. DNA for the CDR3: TGTGCCAGCAGCCCCCGCCGGGAGTGGTACGAGCAGTACTTC.

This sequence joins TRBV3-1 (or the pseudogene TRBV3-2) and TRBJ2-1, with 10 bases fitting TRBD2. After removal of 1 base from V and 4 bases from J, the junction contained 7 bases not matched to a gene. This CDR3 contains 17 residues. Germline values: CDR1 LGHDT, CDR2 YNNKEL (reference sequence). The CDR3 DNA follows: TGTGCCAGCAGCCAAGGAGCGGGGGGGAATATTTACAATGAGCAGTTCTTC. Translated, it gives CASSQGAGGNIYNEQFF.

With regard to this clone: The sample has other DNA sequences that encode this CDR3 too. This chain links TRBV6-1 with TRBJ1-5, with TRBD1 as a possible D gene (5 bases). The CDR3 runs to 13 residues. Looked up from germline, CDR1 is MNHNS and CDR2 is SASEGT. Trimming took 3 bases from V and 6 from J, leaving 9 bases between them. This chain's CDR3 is CASSDQGGQPQHF. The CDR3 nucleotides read TGTGCCAGCAGTGACCAGGGAGGTCAGCCCCAGCATTTT.

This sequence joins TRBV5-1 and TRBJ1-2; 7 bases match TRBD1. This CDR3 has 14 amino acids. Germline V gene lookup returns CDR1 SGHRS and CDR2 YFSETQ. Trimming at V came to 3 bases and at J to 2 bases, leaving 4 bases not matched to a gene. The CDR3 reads CASSWGDSNYGYTF. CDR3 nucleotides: TGCGCCAGCAGCTGGGGGGACAGCAACTATGGCTACACCTTC.

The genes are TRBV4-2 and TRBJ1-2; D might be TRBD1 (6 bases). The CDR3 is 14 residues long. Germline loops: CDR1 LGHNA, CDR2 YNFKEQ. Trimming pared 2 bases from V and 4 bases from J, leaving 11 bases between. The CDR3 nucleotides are TGTGCCAGCAGCCAAATACAGGGTATCTATGGCTACACCTTC. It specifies CASSQIQGIYGYTF.

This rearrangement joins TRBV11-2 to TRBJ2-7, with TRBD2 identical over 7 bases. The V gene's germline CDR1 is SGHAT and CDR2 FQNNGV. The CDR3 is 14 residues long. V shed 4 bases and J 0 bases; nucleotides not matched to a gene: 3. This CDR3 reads CASSSRGTSYEQYF. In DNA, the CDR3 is TGTGCCAGCAGCTCGCGGGGGACCTCCTACGAGCAGTACTTC. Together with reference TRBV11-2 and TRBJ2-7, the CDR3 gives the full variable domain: EAGVAQSPRYKIIEKRQSVAFWCNPISGHATLYWYQQILGQGPKLLIQFQNNGVVDDSQLPKDRFSAERLKGVDSTLKIQPAKLEDSAVYLCASSSRGTSYEQYFGPGTRLTVT.

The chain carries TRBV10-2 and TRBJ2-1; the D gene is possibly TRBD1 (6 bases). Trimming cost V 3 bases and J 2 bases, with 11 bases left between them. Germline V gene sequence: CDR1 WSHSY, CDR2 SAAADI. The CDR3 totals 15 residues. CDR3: CASSEQGRTYNEQFF. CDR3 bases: TGCGCCAGCAGTGAACAGGGTCGGACCTACAATGAGCAGTTCTTC.

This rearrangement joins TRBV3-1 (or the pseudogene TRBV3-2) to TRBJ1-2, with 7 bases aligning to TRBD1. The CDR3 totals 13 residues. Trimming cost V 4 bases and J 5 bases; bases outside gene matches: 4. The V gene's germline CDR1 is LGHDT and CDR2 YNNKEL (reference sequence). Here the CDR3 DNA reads TGTGCCAGCAGCCCGGGACAGAGATATGGCTACACCTTC. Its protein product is CASSPGQRYGYTF.

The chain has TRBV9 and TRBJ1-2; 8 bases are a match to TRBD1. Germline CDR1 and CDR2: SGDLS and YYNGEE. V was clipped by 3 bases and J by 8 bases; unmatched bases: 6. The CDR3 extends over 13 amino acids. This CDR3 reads CASSADRGGGYTF. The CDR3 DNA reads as TGTGCCAGCAGCGCCGACAGGGGCGGCGGCTACACCTTC.

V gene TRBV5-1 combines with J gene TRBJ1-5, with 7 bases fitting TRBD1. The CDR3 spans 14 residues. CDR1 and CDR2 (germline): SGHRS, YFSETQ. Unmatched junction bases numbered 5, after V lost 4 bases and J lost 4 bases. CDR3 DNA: TGCGCCAGCAGCACGGGGGACAGTAATCAGCCCCAGCATTTT. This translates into CASSTGDSNQPQHF.

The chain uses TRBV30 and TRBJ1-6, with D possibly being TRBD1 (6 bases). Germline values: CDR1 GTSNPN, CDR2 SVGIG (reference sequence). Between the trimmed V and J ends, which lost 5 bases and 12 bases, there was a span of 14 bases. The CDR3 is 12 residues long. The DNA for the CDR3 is TGTGCCTGGGGACAGTATCCTCGACCCCTCCACTTT. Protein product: CAWGQYPRPLHF.

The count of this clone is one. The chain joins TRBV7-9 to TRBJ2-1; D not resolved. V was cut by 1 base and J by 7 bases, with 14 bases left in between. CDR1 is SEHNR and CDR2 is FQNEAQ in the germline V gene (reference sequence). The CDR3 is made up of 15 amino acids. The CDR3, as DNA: TGTGCCAGCAGCTTAGAGCCTTCTACTCATAATGAGCAGTTCTTC. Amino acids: CASSLEPSTHNEQFF.